The clone carrying this TCR beta chain appeared a single time. Its specificity is not known. The missing conserved phenylalanine or tryptophan at the end of this CDR3 makes a read error likely. The data were taken from a study of blood T cells in healthy people across ages. Findings and caveats of the study: Age advanced and TCR beta diversity per million T cells fell, roughly linearly.

The sample providers were healthy Caucasian people from Russia, aged roughly 6 to 90. The amount of total RNA extracted per sample was at least 5 micrograms. PCR was performed a second time for about 7 to 11 cycles using a sample-barcoded 5' primer and a J-beta primer mix. TCRdb used MiXCR to reprocess the 5' RACE reads, holding one entry per CDR3 protein. The sample records 600,000 or so distinct CDR3 sequences, around 21% being singletons. Germline CDR1 and CDR2: SGHRS and YFSETQ. V dropped 4 bases and J dropped 5; count of bases not matched to a gene: 6. This CDR3 comprises 14 residues. This clonotype originated in an older man in good health. V usage is TRBV5-1 and J usage is TRBJ2-1; TRBD1 aligns across 7 bases. The material sequenced was blood. CDR3 in amino acids: CASSPGQIHNEQFL. In DNA, the CDR3 is TGCGCCAGCAGCCCGGGACAGATCCACAATGAGCAGTTCCTC.